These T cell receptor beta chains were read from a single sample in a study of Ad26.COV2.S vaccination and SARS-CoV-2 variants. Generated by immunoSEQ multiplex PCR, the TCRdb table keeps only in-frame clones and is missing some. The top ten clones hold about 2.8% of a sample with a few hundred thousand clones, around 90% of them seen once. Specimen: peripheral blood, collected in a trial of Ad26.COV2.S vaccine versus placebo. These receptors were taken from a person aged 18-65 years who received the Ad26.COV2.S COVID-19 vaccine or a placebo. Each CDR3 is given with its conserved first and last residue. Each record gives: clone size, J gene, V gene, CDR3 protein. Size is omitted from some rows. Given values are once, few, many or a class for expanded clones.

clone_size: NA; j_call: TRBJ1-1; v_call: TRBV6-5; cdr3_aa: CASSRQRRNTEAFF
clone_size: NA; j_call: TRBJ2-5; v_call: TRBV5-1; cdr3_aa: CASSLVAGGQETQYF
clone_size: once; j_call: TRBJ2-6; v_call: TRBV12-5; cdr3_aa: CASGVSGANVLTF
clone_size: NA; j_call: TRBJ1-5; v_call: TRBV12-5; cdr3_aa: CASGSLRGNQPQHF
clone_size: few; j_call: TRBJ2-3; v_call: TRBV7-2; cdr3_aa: CASSSPELRNGQYF
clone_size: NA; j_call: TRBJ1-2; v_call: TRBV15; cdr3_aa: CATSSSGTGVYGYTF
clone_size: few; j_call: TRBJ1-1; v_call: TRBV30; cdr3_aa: CAWRRPDTNTEAFF
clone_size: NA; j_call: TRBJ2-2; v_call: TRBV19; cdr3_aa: CASSQRGGELFF
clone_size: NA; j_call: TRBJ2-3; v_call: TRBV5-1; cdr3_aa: CASRIAETQYF
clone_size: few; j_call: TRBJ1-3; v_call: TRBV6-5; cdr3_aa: CASSTGLGGNTIYF
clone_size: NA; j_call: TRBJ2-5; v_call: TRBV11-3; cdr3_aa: CASSLGETQYF
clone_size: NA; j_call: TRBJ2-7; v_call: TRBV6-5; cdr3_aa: CASIKTGGSEQYF
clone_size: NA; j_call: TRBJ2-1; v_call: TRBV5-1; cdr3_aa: CASSLDFLSLHNEQFF
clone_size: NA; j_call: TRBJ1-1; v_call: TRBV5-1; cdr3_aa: CASSRTVMNTEAFF